This T cell receptor beta chain came from a study of T cell responses to AZD1222 COVID-19 vaccine (dated by TCRdb to the early 2020s). With respect to the entire study: AZD1222 recipients with second doses at about 4 weeks or about 12 weeks were pooled, because spike-specific TCR depth and breadth did not differ between schedules. TCR sequencing covered some 240 trial participants: around 210 given two doses of AZD1222 and some 25 given two doses of MenACWY control vaccine. Trial participants were enrolled by age into 18-55, 56-69 and 70-plus year subgroups, with around 140, 26 and 57 TCR-sequenced participants respectively.

To note about this clone: Its cognate antigen has yet to be identified. Base qualities are missing; no much larger clone stands one base away.

The CDR3 regions of human TCRbeta chains were analyzed by immunosequencing. Under the source paper's analysis protocol: TCRs in the repertoires were matched against a reference library of SARS-CoV-2-specific TCRs that had been generated with the MIRA antigen-specificity platform. Breadth meant the fraction of unique TCRs that were SARS-CoV-2-associated, whereas depth meant the fraction of total T cells that were SARS-CoV-2-associated. Using the MIRA data, every spike-specific TCR was mapped to the spike region that the TCR reacted to and assigned to either a CD4 or a CD8 class. Log10-transformed breadth and depth values were compared by one-way ANOVA with Sidak's multiple comparisons tests. In TCRdb, the immuneACCESS table is reduced to in-frame sequences with V and J assigned. These tables do not hold every clone; where another copy was compared, an unresolved V gene accounts for under half, and the others remain unexplained. V and J calls and clone size are as listed in that table; D and trimming were resolved from the DNA. This sample is represented by over 110,000 clones; under 95% of them were singletons. The biggest ten clones account for 2.5% to 3% of the sample.

According to the study, the label for this sample's time point signals: baseline before first vaccination. Vaccinee samples were obtained from the UK trials COV001 and COV002, which included a single-blind randomized controlled phase 2/3 trial of AZD1222 (ChAdOx1 nCoV-19) in healthy adults. For TCRbeta chain sequencing, PBMC samples were collected from trial participants at day 0 and at day 28 after the second dose. The CDR3 contains 15 residues, cysteine and phenylalanine counted. CDR3 DNA is the only sequence kept; it has 45 bases, read in frame from the first base. Per the germline V gene, MDHEN is the CDR1 and SYDVKM is the CDR2. Here V drops 3 bases and J drops 3 bases, and the junction holds 5 bases not matched to any gene. Findings and caveats that apply to the study as a whole: Because no day 14 peak-response samples were available, the repertoires could be characterized only after the peak T cell response. The 56-69-year group was small, and its depth increase did not reach significance, likely because of low power. A significant rise in spike-specific TCR breadth and depth was observed after two AZD1222 doses relative to day 0 and relative to MenACWY recipients. The whole spike protein was spanned by vaccine-associated CD4 TCRs, and dominant responses were seen in regions 160-218 and 743-854. Nearly half of unique spike-specific TCRs reportedly recognized epitopes outside regions mutated in the B.1.351 and B.1.1.7 variants. Participants were mostly white British and included more females than males, and it was suggested by the authors that clonal diversity may have been underestimated. Only five to seven AZD1222 recipients were SARS-CoV-2 seropositive at baseline, limiting conclusions about previously exposed vaccinees.

The sequence is built from TRBV28 and TRBJ1-2; the central 9 bases match TRBD1. This sample comprised peripheral blood, obtained on day 0 of AZD1222 vaccination. The origin of this receptor is an adult in good health. The CDR3 region reads CASSFPGTGYYGYTF. The DNA is as follows: TGTGCCAGCAGTTTCCCCGGGACAGGGTACTATGGCTACACCTTC.